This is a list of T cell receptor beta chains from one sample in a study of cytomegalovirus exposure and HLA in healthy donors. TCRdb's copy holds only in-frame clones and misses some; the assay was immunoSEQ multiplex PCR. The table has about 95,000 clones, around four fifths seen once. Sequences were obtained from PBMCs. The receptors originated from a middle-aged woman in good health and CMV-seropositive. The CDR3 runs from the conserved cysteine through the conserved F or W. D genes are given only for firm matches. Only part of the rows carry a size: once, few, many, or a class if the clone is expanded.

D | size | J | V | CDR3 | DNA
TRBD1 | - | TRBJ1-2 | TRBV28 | CASFTLDRDLDYGYTF | TGTGCTAGCTTCACCTTGGACAGGGACTTGGACTATGGCTACACCTTC
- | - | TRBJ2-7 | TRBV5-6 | CASSLEIAEPYEQYF | TGTGCCAGCAGCTTGGAAATAGCGGAGCCCTACGAGCAGTACTTC
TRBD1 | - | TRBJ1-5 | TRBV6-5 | CASSSRGQGNQPQHF | TGTGCCAGCAGTTCACGAGGACAGGGCAATCAGCCCCAGCATTTT
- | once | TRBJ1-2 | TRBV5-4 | CASSLFRVGYGYTF | TGTGCCAGCAGCTTGTTCAGGGTGGGGTATGGCTACACCTTC
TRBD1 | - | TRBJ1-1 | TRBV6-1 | CASRHSGGPTEAFF | TGTGCCAGCAGACACTCAGGGGGGCCCACTGAAGCTTTCTTT
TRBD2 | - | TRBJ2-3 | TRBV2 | CASRRSSGGSSTDTQYF | TGTGCCAGCAGGAGGTCTAGCGGGGGATCTAGCACAGATACGCAGTATTTT
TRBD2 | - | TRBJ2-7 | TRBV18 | CASSPPGTSGYEQYF | TGTGCCAGCTCACCACCCGGGACTAGCGGGTACGAGCAGTACTTC
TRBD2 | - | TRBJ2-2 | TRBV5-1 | CASIGTSGSAATGELFF | TGCGCCAGCATCGGGACTAGCGGGAGCGCCGCCACCGGGGAGCTGTTTTTT
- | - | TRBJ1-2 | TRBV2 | CASSESRDYGYTF | TGTGCCAGCAGTGAAAGCAGGGACTATGGCTACACCTTC
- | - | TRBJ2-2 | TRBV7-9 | CASSLGRGNTGELFF | TGCGCCAGCAGCTTAGGCAGGGGCAACACCGGGGAGCTGTTTTTT
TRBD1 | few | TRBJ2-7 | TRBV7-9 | CASSKRDRAYEQYF | TGTGCCAGCAGCAAGCGGGACAGGGCCTACGAGCAGTACTTC
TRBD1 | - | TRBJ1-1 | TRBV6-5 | CASSYGGTVNTEAFF | TGTGCCAGCAGTTATGGAGGGACAGTCAACACTGAAGCTTTCTTT
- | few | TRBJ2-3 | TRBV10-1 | CASNLYSTQYF | TGCGCCAGCAATCTCTACAGTACGCAGTATTTT
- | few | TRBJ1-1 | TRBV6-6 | CASSYGQKNTEAFF | TGTGCCAGCAGTTATGGACAGAAGAACACTGAAGCTTTCTTT
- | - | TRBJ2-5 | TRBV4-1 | CASSAPGQGQETQYF | TGCGCCAGCAGCGCTCCGGGACAAGGCCAAGAGACCCAGTACTTC
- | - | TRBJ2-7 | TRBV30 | CAWSVSNRAPYEQYF | TGTGCCTGGAGTGTTTCAAACAGGGCTCCCTACGAGCAGTACTTC
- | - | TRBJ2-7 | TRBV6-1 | CASSEAEGASHEQYF | TGTGCCAGCAGTGAAGCGGAGGGGGCGAGCCACGAGCAGTACTTC